The 26 T cell receptor beta chains below come from one sample, sequenced in a study of T cells after yellow fever vaccination. TCRdb recomputed calls from the 5' RACE reads with MiXCR, one row per CDR3 protein. The sample has some 250,000 distinct CDR3 sequences, approximately 3.8% seen once; the top ten hold around 20%. Source: PBMCs, taken 15 days after the yellow fever booster vaccination. Receptors were obtained from a man in his late teens or twenties who received the YFV17D yellow fever vaccine.

Ten or more counts support this clonotype. V gene TRBV4-1 combines with J gene TRBJ1-5; TRBD1 is a possible D gene (5 bases). This CDR3 region has 15 residues. The germline V gene encodes CDR1 MGHRA and CDR2 YSYEKL. The V end was cut by 1 base, the J end by 7 bases, with 14 bases between. The CDR3 nucleotides are TGCGCCAGCAGCCAAGCGGGCAGGGTAGGGCAGCCCCAGCATTTT. It codes for CASSQAGRVGQPQHF.

Ten or more counts support this clonotype. The chain recombines TRBV11-2 with TRBJ1-4, with D possibly being TRBD1 (6 bases). CDR1 SGHAT and CDR2 FQNNGV come from the germline V gene. V was trimmed by 5 bases and J by 5 bases, leaving 12 bases between them. The CDR3 contains 14 residues. CDR3 loop: CASSTGIGNEKLFF. CDR3 DNA: TGTGCCAGCAGCACAGGGATAGGGAATGAAAAACTGTTTTTT.

In its sample, this clonotype was seen many times. Here the CDR3 reads CASSHRTRGLTDTQYF. The DNA for the CDR3 is TGTGCCAGCAGCCATCGGACTAGAGGGTTGACAGATACGCAGTATTTT. The rearrangement uses TRBV7-9 and TRBJ2-3, with 7 bases lining up with TRBD2. The CDR3 runs to 16 residues. Germline CDR1 is SEHNR and CDR2 is FQNEAQ (reference sequence). After removal of 5 bases from V and 3 bases from J, the junction contained 11 bases not matched to a gene.

This clonotype was seen repeatedly, ten times or more. This chain uses TRBV6-2 or TRBV6-3 with TRBJ1-1; no reliable D call. This CDR3 is 15 amino acids long. Germline assignment: CDR1 MNHEY and CDR2 SVGEGT. V was cut by 0 bases and J by 0 bases, with 8 bases left in between. CDR3 in amino acids: CASSYSTSLNTEAFF. CDR3 bases: TGTGCCAGCAGTTACTCGACCAGTTTGAACACTGAAGCTTTCTTT.

In its sample, this clonotype was seen many times. V is TRBV7-9 and J is TRBJ1-1; no definite D call. The length of the CDR3 is 15 residues. The V end was cut by 1 base, the J end by 3 bases, with 12 bases between. Germline assignment: CDR1 SEHNR and CDR2 FQNEAQ (reference sequence). In DNA, the CDR3 is TGTGCCAGCAGCTTAGTCCGGACGTCCGACACTGAAGCTTTCTTT. Its protein product is CASSLVRTSDTEAFF.

This clonotype was seen at least ten times. The genes are TRBV5-1 and TRBJ2-1; a weak D match, TRBD1 (6 bases). CDR1 is SGHRS, CDR2 YFSETQ, per germline. V dropped 3 bases and J dropped 3 bases, with 13 bases sitting between them. The CDR3 runs to 15 residues. This chain's CDR3 is CASSSATGNYNEQFF. CDR3 DNA: TGCGCCAGCAGCTCCGCGACAGGAAACTACAATGAGCAGTTCTTC.

Ten or more counts support this clonotype. This rearrangement joins TRBV7-2 to TRBJ1-1; D gene uncertain. This CDR3 comprises 14 residues. Germline CDR1 reads SGHTA; CDR2 reads FQGNSA. V lost 4 bases, J lost 8 bases, and 17 bases lay in between. CDR3 region: CASSSRPIAWEAFF. CDR3 nucleotide sequence: TGTGCCAGCAGCTCCCGGCCGATTGCTTGGGAAGCTTTCTTT.

This clonotype has a count of ten or more. The chain is built from TRBV7-8 and TRBJ1-3; possible D gene TRBD1, 5 bases. The V and J ends lost 5 bases and 0 bases respectively, with 11 bases between them. Germline V gives CDR1 SGHVS, CDR2 FQNEAQ. The CDR3 runs to 15 residues. The CDR3 DNA is TGTGCCAGCAGCCCTCAAAGGGGCTCTGGAAACACCATATATTTT. This codes for CASSPQRGSGNTIYF. Full variable domain (missing parts from reference TRBV7-8 and TRBJ1-3): GAGVSQSPRYKVAKRGQDVALRCDPISGHVSLFWYQQALGQGPEFLTYFQNEAQLDKSGLPSDRFFAERPEGSVSTLKIQRTQQEDSAVYLCASSPQRGSGNTIYFGEGSWLTVV.

This clonotype was found many times. V is TRBV5-5 and J is TRBJ2-2; TRBD1 is a possible D gene (6 bases). Germline CDR1 SGHKS, CDR2 YYEKEE (reference sequence). The CDR3 is 14 residues long. V was clipped by 3 bases and J by 5 bases, with 11 bases between them. The CDR3 DNA reads TGTGCCAGCAGCTGGGACATAGATACCGGGGAGCTGTTTTTT. It encodes CASSWDIDTGELFF.

This clonotype was observed many times. The chain combines TRBV7-2 with TRBJ1-1; no reliable D call. The V end lost 5 bases, the J end lost 0 bases, and 13 bases lay between the germline ends. Germline values: CDR1 SGHTA, CDR2 FQGNSA. The CDR3 contains 15 residues. The chain's CDR3 is CASSPNPGMNTEAFF. Here the CDR3 DNA reads TGTGCCAGCAGCCCAAACCCAGGAATGAACACTGAAGCTTTCTTT.

Ten or more counts support this clonotype. The rearrangement joins TRBV27 to TRBJ2-5; 9 bases are a match to TRBD2. The CDR3 length is 14 residues. V lost 7 bases to trimming and J lost 0 bases; unmatched junction nucleotides: 3. Germline V gene lookup returns CDR1 MNHEY and CDR2 SMNVEV (reference sequence). The CDR3 DNA reads as TGTGCCAGCAATAGCGGGGGTTACCAAGAGACCCAGTACTTC. It codes for CASNSGGYQETQYF.

Points on this clonotype: This sequence may be a read error, since a much larger clone differs from it by one base. The rearrangement links TRBV5-1 to TRBJ2-3; 14 bases match TRBD2. Trimming cost V 4 bases and J 8 bases; bases outside gene matches: 3. This CDR3 is built from 14 residues. CDR1 is SGHRS and CDR2 is YFSETQ in the germline V gene. CDR3 sequence: CASSQTSGGVTQYF. In DNA, the CDR3 is TGCGCCAGCAGCCAGACTAGCGGGGGGGTTACGCAGTATTTT.

In its sample, this clonotype was seen many times. The CDR3 sequence: CASSLSGQGQYF. CDR3 coding DNA: TGTGCCAGCAGCCTTTCTGGACAGGGTCAATACTTC. V is TRBV5-4 and J is TRBJ2-4; 8 nucleotides align to TRBD1. Trimming at V came to 4 bases and at J to 16 bases, leaving 10 bases not matched to a gene. Germline CDR1 and CDR2: SGHNT and YYREEE (reference sequence). The CDR3 has 12 amino acids.

This clonotype was seen at least ten times. The chain links TRBV23-1 to TRBJ2-5; 7 bases map to TRBD1. TRBV23-1 belongs to the ORF category, with a function that is uncertain. With 6 bases clipped from V and 2 bases from J, the junction kept 9 bases outside the gene matches. CDR3 size: 15 residues. CDR3 nucleotides: TGCGCCAGCAGATCCGGGACAGAACATCAAGAGACCCAGTACTTC. Amino acids: CASRSGTEHQETQYF.

This clonotype has at least ten counts. This sequence joins TRBV19 and TRBJ2-7; no definite D call. The CDR3 runs to 13 residues. Deletions cut 6 bases from V and 3 bases from J, with 12 bases between. Germline loops: CDR1 LNHDA, CDR2 SQIVND (reference sequence). CDR3 DNA sequence: TGTGCCAGTAGCTCTGCACGGCACTACGAGCAGTACTTC. It is translated as CASSSARHYEQYF.

At least ten counts were recorded for this clonotype. V gene TRBV5-1 combines with J gene TRBJ2-3; 8 bases line up with TRBD2. Germline CDR1 and CDR2: SGHRS and YFSETQ. J lost 5 bases, V lost 8 bases, and 13 bases had no gene match. This CDR3 comprises 15 residues. The CDR3 sequence: CASSLLAGVRDTQYF. CDR3 DNA: TGCGCCAGTTCCCTTCTAGCGGGCGTTAGAGATACGCAGTATTTT.

This clonotype was counted ten times or more. V is TRBV5-1 and J is TRBJ2-6; D is unresolved. Germline assignment: CDR1 SGHRS and CDR2 YFSETQ. The CDR3 is made up of 15 amino acids. Trimming shortened V by 0 bases and J by 0 bases, and 4 bases separated the two germline ends. CDR3 region: CASSLGRSGANVLTF. In DNA, the CDR3 is TGCGCCAGCAGCTTGGGACGCTCTGGGGCCAACGTCCTGACTTTC. Variable domain in full (rest from reference TRBV5-1 and TRBJ2-6): KAGVTQTPRYLIKTRGQQVTLSCSPISGHRSVSWYQQTPGQGLQFLFEYFSETQRNKGNFPGRFSGRQFSNSRSEMNVSTLELGDSALYLCASSLGRSGANVLTFGAGSRLTVL.

There are many counts of this clonotype. The chain employs TRBV10-3 and TRBJ2-7; 8 positions agree with TRBD1. V was clipped by 1 base and J by 1 base; unmatched bases: 6. Germline CDR1 is ENHRY and CDR2 is SYGVKD. This CDR3 spans 16 amino acids. CDR3 nucleotide sequence: TGTGCCATCAGTGAGTACAGGACAGGGCGTTCCTACGAGCAGTACTTC. Its translation is CAISEYRTGRSYEQYF.

V gene TRBV4-3 combines with J gene TRBJ1-5; no definite D call. Germline CDR1 LGHNA, CDR2 YSLEER. This CDR3 has 15 amino acids. The V end was cut by 2 bases, the J end by 0 bases, with 8 bases between. The CDR3 sequence: CASSQIGYSNQPQHF. For the CDR3, the DNA is TGCGCCAGCAGCCAAATAGGATATAGCAATCAGCCCCAGCATTTT.

This clonotype was counted ten times or more. The chain links TRBV5-1 to TRBJ2-7; D unclear. Trimming removed 3 bases at V and 1 base at J, with 14 bases between. Germline assignment: CDR1 SGHRS and CDR2 YFSETQ. This CDR3 is built from 15 residues. CDR3 in DNA: TGCGCCAGCAGCTCTTCCATTGGTAGGTCCTACGAGCAGTACTTC. Its translation is CASSSSIGRSYEQYF.

J is TRBJ2-4 and V is TRBV4-1; the D gene is possibly TRBD1 (5 bases). Trimming shortened V by 1 base and J by 0 bases, and 10 bases separated the two germline ends. The CDR3 consists of 16 residues. The germline V gene encodes CDR1 MGHRA and CDR2 YSYEKL. The CDR3 reads CASSQVWGLAKNIQYF. CDR3 bases: TGCGCCAGCAGCCAAGTGTGGGGCCTAGCCAAAAACATTCAGTACTTC.

This clonotype was seen at least ten times. V and J are TRBV5-1 and TRBJ2-5; D unclear. The ends were cut back, 4 bases at V and 0 bases at J, with 10 bases in the middle. Germline-derived CDR1 and CDR2 are SGHRS and YFSETQ. CDR3 length equals 14 residues. This chain's CDR3 is CASSASTNQETQYF. CDR3 nucleotides: TGCGCCAGCAGCGCCTCGACAAACCAAGAGACCCAGTACTTC.

This clonotype turned up a few times. The chain couples TRBV19 to TRBJ2-1; D may match TRBD1 or TRBD2 (5 bases each). The germline V gene encodes CDR1 LNHDA and CDR2 SQIVND (reference sequence). The CDR3 sequence is 16 residues long. Trimming pared 4 bases from V and 3 bases from J, leaving 16 bases between. The CDR3 loop reads CASSTGTADHYNEQFF. For the CDR3, the DNA is TGTGCCAGTAGTACCGGGACGGCGGACCACTACAATGAGCAGTTCTTC.

Many counts were recorded for this clonotype. The rearrangement links TRBV7-2 to TRBJ2-7, with D perhaps TRBD2 (6 bases). Germline V gene sequence: CDR1 SGHTA, CDR2 FQGNSA. V lost 6 bases and J 6 bases, leaving 18 bases between the germline ends. The CDR3 is made up of 14 amino acids. CDR3 coding DNA: TGTGCCAGCAGTTATCCGGGAGCCGCGGGCGAGCAGTACTTC. This gives the protein CASSYPGAAGEQYF.

In this sample, this clonotype turned up many times. CDR3 coding DNA: TGCGCCAGCAGCTTCGCCTTGGACATTAGAGCTAGCAATGAGCAGTTCTTC. As protein: CASSFALDIRASNEQFF. This chain joins TRBV5-1 and TRBJ2-1, with D perhaps matching TRBD1 (5 bases). V was shortened by 2 bases and J by 6 bases, with 21 bases between the two germline ends. This CDR3 spans 17 amino acids. Per the germline V gene, CDR1 is SGHRS and CDR2 is YFSETQ.

In this sample, this clonotype turned up many times. The gene calls are TRBV3-1 and TRBJ1-1; D remains ambiguous. The CDR3 runs 13 residues. V was clipped by 0 bases and J by 3 bases, with 5 bases between them. The germline CDR1 and CDR2 sequences are LGHDT and YNNKEL (reference sequence). CDR3 nucleotides: TGTGCCAGCAGCCAAGATCTATACACTGAAGCTTTCTTT. This translates into CASSQDLYTEAFF.